The present T cell receptor beta chain was sequenced within a study of blood T cells in healthy people across ages. Findings and caveats of the study: What prevented conclusive comparison of naive and antigen-experienced cells was that PBMCs were unsorted.

Per the germline V gene, CDR1 is ENHRY and CDR2 is SYGVKD. V was clipped by 6 bases and J by 9 bases; unmatched bases: 8. This CDR3 is 14 amino acids long. Through a sample-barcoded 5' primer and a J-beta primer mix, a second PCR was run for roughly 6 to 11 cycles. The template-switch adaptor, which had 12 random nucleotides, put a tag on each cDNA molecule. TCRdb reprocessed the 5' RACE reads with MiXCR, giving one entry per CDR3 protein. This table holds more than 700,000 distinct CDR3 sequences, around 45% found once. To note about this clonotype: Its antigen is not identified.

This chain connects TRBV10-3 to TRBJ2-1; 10 bases align to TRBD2. What was sequenced was blood. The source of this sequence is an elderly man in good health. The CDR3 loop is CAISGQREGVEQFF. The CDR3 coding sequence is TGTGCCATCAGCGGACAGCGGGAGGGAGTTGAGCAGTTCTTC.